This TCR beta chain was recorded in a study of blood T cell repertoires in COVID-19. Original methodology: From reference gene primer amplification, estimates of nucleated cell counts were derived. The assay was immunoSEQ multiplex PCR, and TCRdb's table has in-frame clones only and misses some. V, J and clone size derive from that table, while D and trimming were established from the DNA sequence. The sample contains roughly 75,000 clones, 90% of which appear only once. CDR3 length: 17 amino acids. Germline V gene data show CDR1 as SGHVS and CDR2 as FQNEAQ. Germline trimming cut 4 bases from V and 0 bases from J; bases unmatched to any gene: 8.

The chain has TRBV7-8 and TRBJ2-2, with 7 bases lining up with TRBD2. Sequenced material: peripheral blood. The TCR was taken from a human donor in a cohort sampled during active COVID-19. CDR3 bases: TGTGCCAGCAGCTCGTACCAGGGAGGGGCGAACACCGGGGAGCTGTTTTTT. Protein: CASSSYQGGANTGELFF. Variable domain in full (rest from reference TRBV7-8 and TRBJ2-2): GAGVSQSPRYKVAKRGQDVALRCDPISGHVSLFWYQQALGQGPEFLTYFQNEAQLDKSGLPSDRFFAERPEGSVSTLKIQRTQQEDSAVYLCASSSYQGGANTGELFFGEGSRLTVL.